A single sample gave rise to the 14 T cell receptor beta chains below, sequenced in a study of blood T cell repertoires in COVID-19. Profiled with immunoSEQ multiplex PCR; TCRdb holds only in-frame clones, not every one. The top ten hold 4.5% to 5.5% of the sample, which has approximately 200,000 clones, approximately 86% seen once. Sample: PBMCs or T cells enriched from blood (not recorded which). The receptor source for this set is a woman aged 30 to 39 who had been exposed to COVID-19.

CDR3 sequence reads: CASSMSGKMGSSQPQHF. The CDR3 region has the DNA TGTGCCAGTAGTATGTCCGGGAAGATGGGGTCCAGTCAGCCCCAGCATTTT. The chain uses TRBV19 and TRBJ1-5; D remains ambiguous. The V and J ends lost 3 bases and 6 bases respectively, with 21 bases between them. CDR3 length: 17 amino acids. The germline gives CDR1 LNHDA, CDR2 SQIVND (reference sequence).

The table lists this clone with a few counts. CDR3 DNA sequence: TGTGCCATCACATCACAGGGTGCCCAGAACACTGAAGCTTTCTTT. Translated, it gives CAITSQGAQNTEAFF. The rearrangement joins TRBV10-3 to TRBJ1-1, with a possible D match to TRBD1 (6 bases). The germline V and J ends were trimmed by 7 bases and 1 base, with 16 bases remaining between them. CDR3 size: 15 residues. Germline V CDR1 and CDR2: ENHRY, SYGVKD.

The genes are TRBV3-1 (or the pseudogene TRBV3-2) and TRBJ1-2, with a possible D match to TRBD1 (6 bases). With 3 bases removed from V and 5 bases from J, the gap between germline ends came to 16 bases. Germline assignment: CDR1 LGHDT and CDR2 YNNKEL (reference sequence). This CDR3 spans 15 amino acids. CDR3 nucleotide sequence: TGTGCCAGCAGCCAGGGGGACACCGCTCGGTATGGCTACACCTTC. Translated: CASSQGDTARYGYTF.

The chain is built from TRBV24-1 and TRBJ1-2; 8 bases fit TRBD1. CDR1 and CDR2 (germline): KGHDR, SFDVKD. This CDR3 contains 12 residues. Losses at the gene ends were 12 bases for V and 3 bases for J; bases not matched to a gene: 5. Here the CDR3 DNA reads TGTGCCTCCCAGGGGGCTGACTATGGCTACACCTTC. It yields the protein CASQGADYGYTF.

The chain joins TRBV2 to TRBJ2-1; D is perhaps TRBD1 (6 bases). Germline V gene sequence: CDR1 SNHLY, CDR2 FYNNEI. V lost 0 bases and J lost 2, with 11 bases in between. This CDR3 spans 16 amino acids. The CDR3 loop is CASSEAGQPPYNEQFF. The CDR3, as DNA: TGTGCCAGCAGTGAAGCGGGACAACCCCCCTACAATGAGCAGTTCTTC.

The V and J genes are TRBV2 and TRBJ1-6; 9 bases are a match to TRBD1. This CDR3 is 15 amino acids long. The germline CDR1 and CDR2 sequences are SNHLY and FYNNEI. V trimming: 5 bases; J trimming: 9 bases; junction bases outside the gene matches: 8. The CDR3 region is CASSQNRGPGSPLHF. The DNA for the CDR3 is TGTGCCAGCAGTCAAAACAGGGGGCCGGGTTCACCCCTCCACTTT.

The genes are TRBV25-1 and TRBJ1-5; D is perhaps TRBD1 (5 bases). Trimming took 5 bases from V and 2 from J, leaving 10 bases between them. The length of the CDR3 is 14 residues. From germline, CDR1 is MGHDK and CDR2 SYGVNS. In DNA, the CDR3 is TGTGCCAGCAGTTCCCCACAGGGCAATCAGCCCCAGCATTTT. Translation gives CASSSPQGNQPQHF.

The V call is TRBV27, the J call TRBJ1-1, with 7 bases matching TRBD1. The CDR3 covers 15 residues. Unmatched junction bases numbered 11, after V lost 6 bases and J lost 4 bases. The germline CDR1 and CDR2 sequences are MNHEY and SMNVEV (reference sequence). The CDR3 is CASRLDRRLSTEAFF. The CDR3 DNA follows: TGTGCCAGCAGGCTGGACAGGCGCCTTTCCACTGAAGCTTTCTTT.

CDR3 DNA sequence: TGTGCCAGCAGCCGAGGTAGCGGGGGCTACGAGCAGTACTTC. It specifies CASSRGSGGYEQYF. J is TRBJ2-7 and V is TRBV3-1 (or the pseudogene TRBV3-2), with 9 bases aligning to TRBD2. This CDR3 comprises 14 residues. Germline V gene lookup returns CDR1 LGHDT and CDR2 YNNKEL (reference sequence). V was pared by 4 bases and J by 3 bases, with 4 bases of the junction left unmatched.

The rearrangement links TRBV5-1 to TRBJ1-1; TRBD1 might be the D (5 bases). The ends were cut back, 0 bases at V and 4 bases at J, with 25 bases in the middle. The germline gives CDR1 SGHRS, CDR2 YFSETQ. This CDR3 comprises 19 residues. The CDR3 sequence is CASSLDGESLGDIRTEAFF. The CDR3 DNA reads TGCGCCAGCAGCTTGGATGGAGAGTCCCTAGGGGATATTCGCACTGAAGCTTTCTTT.

The CDR3 here is CASSGQITGELFF. DNA for the CDR3: TGTGCCTCATCCGGACAGATCACCGGGGAGCTGTTTTTT. The chain links TRBV24-1 to TRBJ2-2, with a possible D match to TRBD1 (6 bases). Germline V gene data show CDR1 as KGHDR and CDR2 as SFDVKD. V was clipped by 12 bases and J by 4 bases, with 14 bases between them. The CDR3 is 13 amino acids.

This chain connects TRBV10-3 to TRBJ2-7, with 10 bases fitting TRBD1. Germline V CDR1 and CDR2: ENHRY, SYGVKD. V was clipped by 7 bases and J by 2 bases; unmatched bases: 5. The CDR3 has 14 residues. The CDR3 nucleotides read TGTGCCATCACTTCAGGGACAGGGGCCTACGAGCAGTACTTC. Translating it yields CAITSGTGAYEQYF.

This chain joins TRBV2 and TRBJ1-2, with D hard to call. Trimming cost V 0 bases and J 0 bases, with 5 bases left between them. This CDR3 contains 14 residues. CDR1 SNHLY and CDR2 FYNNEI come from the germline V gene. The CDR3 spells CASSEASSNYGYTF. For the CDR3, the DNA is TGTGCCAGCAGTGAAGCGTCATCTAACTATGGCTACACCTTC.

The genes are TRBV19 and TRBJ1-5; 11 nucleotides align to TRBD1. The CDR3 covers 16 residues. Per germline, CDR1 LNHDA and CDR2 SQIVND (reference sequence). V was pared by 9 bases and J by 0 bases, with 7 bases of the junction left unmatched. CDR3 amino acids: CASRSGTGGSNQPQHF. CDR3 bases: TGTGCCAGCCGTTCCGGGACAGGGGGTAGCAATCAGCCCCAGCATTTT. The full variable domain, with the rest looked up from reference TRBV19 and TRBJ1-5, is DGGITQSPKYLFRKEGQNVTLSCEQNLNHDAMYWYRQDPGQGLRLIYYSQIVNDFQKGDIAEGYSVSREKKESFPLTVTSAQKNPTAFYLCASRSGTGGSNQPQHFGDGTRLSIL.